This T cell receptor (beta chain) is from a study of blood T cells in healthy people across ages. Study outcomes and limitations: Long-lived and aged donors differed, with more naive CD4+ cells and higher diversity in the long-lived. Leaving the PBMCs unsorted stopped any conclusive comparison of naive versus antigen-experienced cells.

The V end lost 5 bases, the J end lost 5 bases, and 12 bases lay between the germline ends. This CDR3 is 13 amino acids long. Per germline, CDR1 SEHNR and CDR2 FQNEAQ (reference sequence). Together with a sample-barcoded 5' primer, a J-beta primer mix was included in a second PCR lasting about 7 to 12 cycles. The template-switch adaptor was a 5' adaptor with 12 random nucleotides. It tagged each cDNA molecule. MiXCR was run by TCRdb on the 5' RACE reads, yielding one entry per CDR3 protein. The table lists fewer than 800,000 distinct CDR3 sequences, about 32% of them singletons, with 15% in the top ten. This clonotype was seen many times. Its specificity is unknown.

The TCR originated in a woman older than 75 in good health. V usage is TRBV7-9 and J usage is TRBJ1-2; D possibly corresponds to TRBD1 (5 bases). Source material: blood. The CDR3 loop reads CASSLGTEYGYTF. CDR3 nucleotide sequence: TGTGCCAGCAGCCTCGGGACTGAGTATGGCTACACCTTC.